This T cell receptor beta chain came from a study of cytomegalovirus exposure and HLA in healthy donors. PCR involved 60 Vbeta and 13 Jbeta primers. Profiling relied on immunoSEQ multiplex PCR, and the TCRdb table lists in-frame clones only, not all of them. The sample lists around 140,000 clones, 82% occurring once. Notes on the study in general: Most subjects had HLA-A and HLA-B alleles reportedly predicted accurately by TCR beta sequences.

Worth noting for this clone: Its antigen is still unknown.

V lost 5 bases to trimming and J lost 4 bases, with 20 bases between them. The CDR3 has 16 residues. Germline V gene data show CDR1 as KGHSH and CDR2 as LQKENI. Sequenced sample: PBMCs. The rearrangement joins TRBV18 to TRBJ2-5; D is possibly TRBD2 (7 bases). This sequence was found in a male donor in good health and CMV-seronegative. The CDR3 nucleotides are TGTGCCAGCTCAACCACAGGGAGGGGCGGCGGAGAGACCCAGTACTTC. Translation gives CASSTTGRGGGETQYF.